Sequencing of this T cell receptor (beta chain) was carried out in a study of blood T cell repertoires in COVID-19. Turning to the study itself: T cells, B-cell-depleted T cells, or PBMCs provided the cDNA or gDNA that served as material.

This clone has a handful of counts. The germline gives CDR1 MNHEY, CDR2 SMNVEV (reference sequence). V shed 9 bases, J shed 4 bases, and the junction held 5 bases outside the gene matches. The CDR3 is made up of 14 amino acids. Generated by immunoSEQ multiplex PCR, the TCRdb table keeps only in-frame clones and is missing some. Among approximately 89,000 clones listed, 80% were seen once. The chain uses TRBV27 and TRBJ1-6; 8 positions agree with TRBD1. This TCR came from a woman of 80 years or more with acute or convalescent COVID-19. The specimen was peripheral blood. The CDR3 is CASTGTGYNSPLHF. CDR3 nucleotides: TGTGCCAGTACCGGGACAGGTTATAATTCACCCCTCCACTTT.